This is a list of T cell receptor beta chains from one sample in a study of a mutant IDH1 vaccine in newly diagnosed glioma. No antigens are known for them. Profiled with immunoSEQ multiplex PCR; TCRdb holds only in-frame clones, not every one. Here the sample spans over 45,000 clones, around three quarters being singletons. The material was PBMCs, obtained from a glioma patient whose treatment included an IDH1 peptide vaccine. The origin of the receptors is a man aged 45-65 years with glioma. CDR3s include the opening cysteine and the closing phenylalanine or tryptophan. D genes are given only for firm matches. Only part of the rows carry a size: once, few, many, or a class if the clone is expanded.

CDR3aa	CDR3nt	abundance	len	d_gene	v_gene	j_gene
CASSTRAGSDIQYF	TGTGCCAGCAGTACCCGTGCGGGGTCGGACATTCAGTACTTC	-	14	-	TRBV6-6	TRBJ2-4
CASTLGQYSNQPQHF	TGTGCCAGCACGCTGGGACAGTATAGCAATCAGCCCCAGCATTTT	few	15	TRBD1	TRBV6-6	TRBJ1-5
CATTRDSWNTEAFF	TGTGCCACCACCCGGGACAGTTGGAACACTGAAGCTTTCTTT	-	14	TRBD1	TRBV10-3	TRBJ1-1
CASSQVGRGYTF	TGTGCCAGCAGCCAAGTAGGGCGCGGCTACACCTTC	-	12	-	TRBV14	TRBJ1-2
CASSIVSNNSPLHF	TGTGCCAGTAGTATCGTGTCAAATAATTCACCCCTCCACTTT	once	14	-	TRBV19	TRBJ1-6
CASSLGGTVSGNTIYF	TGCGCCAGCAGCTTGGGCGGGACAGTCTCTGGAAACACCATATATTTT	-	16	TRBD1	TRBV5-1	TRBJ1-3
CASSTGRTEQYF	TGTGCCAGCAGCACAGGACGGACCGAGCAGTACTTC	-	12	-	TRBV5-6	TRBJ2-7
CAWSVRHREGIEQFF	TGTGCCTGGAGTGTACGGCACAGGGAGGGAATTGAGCAGTTCTTC	-	15	-	TRBV30	TRBJ2-1
CASSLGGKAYNEQFF	TGTGCCAGCAGCTTAGGTGGGAAAGCCTACAATGAGCAGTTCTTC	once	15	-	TRBV7-9	TRBJ2-1
CASSIQSYGYTF	TGTGCCAGTAGTATACAGAGTTATGGCTACACCTTC	-	12	-	TRBV19	TRBJ1-2
CASSQVGGTDTQYF	TGTGCCAGCAGCCAAGTGGGGGGCACAGATACGCAGTATTTT	-	14	-	TRBV14	TRBJ2-3
CASSYGTGGAEQYF	TGTGCCAGCAGCTACGGGACAGGGGGCGCCGAGCAGTACTTC	-	14	TRBD1	TRBV5-5	TRBJ2-7
CASSPGGGHYLSGANVLTF	TGCGCCAGCAGCCCAGGGGGGGGACACTACCTATCTGGGGCCAACGTCCTGACTTTC	-	19	-	TRBV4-3	TRBJ2-6
CASSLGGIGTQETQYF	TGTGCCAGCAGCTTGGGGGGAATAGGTACCCAAGAGACCCAGTACTTC	-	16	-	TRBV5-6	TRBJ2-5
CASNPAAQETQYF	TGTGCCAGCAATCCGGCGGCCCAAGAGACCCAGTACTTC	few	13	-	TRBV6-1	TRBJ2-5
CASSPGTSRSYEQYF	TGTGCCAGCAGCCCGGGGACTAGCCGCTCCTACGAGCAGTACTTC	-	15	TRBD2	TRBV5-6	TRBJ2-7
CASSEAQGEGQPQHF	TGTGCCAGCAGTGAAGCGCAGGGAGAGGGTCAGCCCCAGCATTTT	-	15	-	TRBV6-1	TRBJ1-5
CASGGQGFNEQFF	TGTGCCAGCGGAGGTCAGGGCTTCAATGAGCAGTTCTTC	once	13	-	TRBV5-4	TRBJ2-1
CASSPGQGRNQPQHF	TGTGCCAGCAGTCCCGGACAGGGGCGCAATCAGCCCCAGCATTTT	few	15	TRBD1	TRBV5-6	TRBJ1-5
CASSYGTGSPNEQFF	TGTGCCAGCAGTTACGGGACAGGGAGCCCCAATGAGCAGTTCTTC	-	15	TRBD1	TRBV6-5	TRBJ2-1
CASSLLGTEQYF	TGTGCCAGCAGCCTTCTGGGGACCGAGCAGTACTTC	-	12	-	TRBV7-9	TRBJ2-7
CASSPSQAYEQYF	TGTGCCAGCTCACCTTCCCAGGCTTACGAGCAGTACTTC	-	13	-	TRBV18	TRBJ2-7
CASRPTDRDYGYTF	TGTGCCAGCAGGCCGACGGACAGGGACTATGGCTACACCTTC	-	14	TRBD1	TRBV28	TRBJ1-2
CASSVALDTYGYTF	TGTGCCAGCAGCGTAGCCCTTGACACCTATGGCTACACCTTC	-	14	-	TRBV9	TRBJ1-2
CASSGQGNTGELFF	TGTGCCAGCAGTGGGCAGGGGAACACCGGGGAGCTGTTTTTT	-	14	-	TRBV27	TRBJ2-2
CASSHPGRATNEKLFF	TGTGCCAGCAGCCACCCTGGCAGAGCAACTAATGAAAAACTGTTTTTT	once	16	-	TRBV5-6	TRBJ1-4
CASSPRGGTEAFF	TGTGCCAGCAGCCCAAGGGGGGGAACTGAAGCTTTCTTT	-	13	-	TRBV13	TRBJ1-1